This T cell receptor (beta chain) stems from a study of shared clonotypes between healthy human individuals. Study results and caveats: Among the subsets, naive ones generally showed larger estimated richness than memory ones. The authors sampled blood alone, and tissue repertoires likely differ.

As to this clone: Its target is unknown.

J gave up 3 bases and V 0 bases, and 2 bases lay outside the gene matches. The CDR3 extends over 15 amino acids. The V gene's germline CDR1 is WNHNN and CDR2 SYGVQD (reference sequence). The naive CD8 subset, CD45RO-negative cells positively selected for CCR7, excluded terminally differentiated effector memory CD45RA+ cells. Each sample came from a Caucasian adult donor living in Nashville, Tennessee. Profiled with immunoSEQ multiplex PCR; TCRdb holds only in-frame clones, not every one. The sample lists about 2.2 million clones, about 94% occurring once. The chain combines TRBV10-1 with TRBJ2-3; 8 bases match TRBD2. This clonotype originated in a man younger than 35 in good health. Some clones in this sample may be carry-over from other donors' samples. Sequenced material: naive CD8+ T cells from PBMCs. CDR3 sequence: CASSESSGTTDTQYF. The DNA of the CDR3 is TGCGCCAGCAGTGAGTCTAGCGGGACAACAGATACGCAGTATTTT.